One sample yielded the 22 T cell receptor beta chains listed below, sequenced in a study of CD8+ T cells in alopecia areata. Extracted RNA was reverse transcribed, and the resulting cDNA served as sequencing template. Only in-frame clones appear in the TCRdb table, and some are missing; sequencing was by immunoSEQ multiplex PCR. This repertoire holds 200,000 to 300,000 clones, and none appear only once. Sorting relied on CD4, CD8alpha, NKG2D, NKG2ACE and other markers applied to pooled cutaneous lymph node cells. The sample consisted of CD4+ T cells sorted from a lymph node. Receptors were obtained from a C3H/HeJ mouse with alopecia areata. MHC haplotype here: H2-k.

This clone has a handful of counts. Germline and genes here are mouse. The sequenced fragment ends 4 residues before the CDR3 boundary, so the rest is inferred from the germline J gene. The chain links TRBV2 to TRBJ2-2, with a possible D match to TRBD2 (6 bases). The V gene's germline CDR1 is LGHNA and CDR2 YSYQKL. Trimming stripped 0 bases from V and 4 bases from J, with 12 bases between. The CDR3 consists of 16 residues. The CDR3 bases that were read are TGTGCCAGCAGCCAAGACCGGGGGGAGGGCACCGGG. Translated: CASSQDRGEGTG. The entire CDR3 protein reads CASSQDRGEGTGQLYF.

About this clone: Gene names and germline refer to mouse. The read ends 3 residues shy of where the CDR3 ends; the end is completed using the germline J gene. The chain employs TRBV5 and TRBJ1-6; no reliable D call. TRBJ1-6 counts as an open reading frame of uncertain function. There are 13 residues in the CDR3. Germline assignment: CDR1 LGHNA and CDR2 YNLKQL (reference sequence). With 3 bases removed from V and 6 bases from J, the gap between germline ends came to 6 bases. The CDR3 loop reads CASSQEINSPLYF. The CDR3 DNA, read in part, is TGTGCCAGCAGCCAGGAGATTAATTCGCCC.

This clone has more than one count but fewer than ten. Mouse gene names apply. The read ends 4 residues before the CDR3 terminus; that terminus is restored from the germline J gene. Other DNA sequences from this sample encode an identical CDR3 as well. The V gene is TRBV13-3, the J gene TRBJ2-7; D call uncertain. Germline CDR1 reads NNHDY; CDR2 reads SYVADS. The CDR3 covers 12 residues. The sequenced CDR3 bases are TGTGCCAGCAGTGATAGACTATAT. It yields the protein CASSDRLY. In full, the CDR3 is CASSDRLYEQYF.

Comment on this clone: Any gene name here is a mouse gene name. The read ends 4 residues before the CDR3 terminus; that terminus is restored from the germline J gene. V gene TRBV1 combines with J gene TRBJ1-1; TRBD1 is a possible D gene (6 bases). The length of the CDR3 is 16 residues. The germline V gene encodes CDR1 NSQYPW and CDR2 LRSPGD (reference sequence). V shed 0 bases and J shed 3 bases, with 14 bases lying between them. CDR3 sequence: CTCSADLRGADTEVFF. CDR3 DNA, as far as it was read: TGCACCTGCAGTGCAGATCTGCGGGGGGCAGACACA.

This clone was found a few times. Genes and germline are mouse. The CDR3 end is not reached by the read, which stops 4 residues before it; the germline J gene fills it in. The rearrangement links TRBV13-1 to TRBJ1-1; TRBD1 agrees at 8 bases. Trimming at V came to 3 bases and at J to 1 base, leaving 2 bases not matched to a gene. The CDR3 length is 14 residues. Germline assignment: CDR1 NSHNY and CDR2 SYGAGN. CDR3 in amino acids: CASSGTGRNTEVFF. The CDR3 bases that were read are TGTGCCAGCAGTGGGACAGGGAGGAACACA.

This clone turned up a few times. Genes and germline are mouse. The CDR3 goes on 4 residues after the read ends, and that part is filled in from the germline J gene. V and J are TRBV1 and TRBJ1-1; D remains unclear. CDR3 size: 13 residues. Germline V gives CDR1 NSQYPW, CDR2 LRSPGD (reference sequence). V gave up 0 bases and J gave up 1 base, with 3 bases separating them. CDR3 sequence: CTCSADINTEVFF. CDR3 DNA, as far as it was read: TGCACCTGCAGTGCAGACATAAACACA.

This clone was counted only a few times. The germline and genes are mouse ones. The CDR3 extends 4 residues past the end of the read, so its final part is completed from the germline J gene. The chain employs TRBV19 and TRBJ2-1, with a weak D call TRBD2 (7 bases). Trimming shortened V by 5 bases and J by 0 bases, and 12 bases separated the two germline ends. Germline V lookup: CDR1 FNHDT, CDR2 SITEND (reference sequence). The CDR3 consists of 15 residues. Incomplete CDR3 DNA: TGTGCCAGCAGACCGGGGGGCGCTAACTATGCT. It encodes CASRPGGANYA. The CDR3 in full is CASRPGGANYAEQFF.

This clone was seen more than once but under ten times. Genes and germline are mouse. The CDR3 end falls 4 residues outside the read, so it is completed with the germline J gene. The V call is TRBV2, the J call TRBJ1-2; TRBD1 agrees at 7 bases. Trimming at V came to 0 bases and at J to 0 bases, leaving 4 bases not matched to a gene. This CDR3 has 16 amino acids. CDR1 is LGHNA, CDR2 YSYQKL, per germline. Here the CDR3 reads CASSQDSGGANSDYTF. CDR3 DNA, as far as it was read: TGTGCCAGCAGCCAAGATTCAGGGGGTGCAAACTCC. Variable domain in full (rest from reference TRBV2 and TRBJ1-2): DPKIIQKPKYLVAVTGSEKILICEQYLGHNAMYWYRQSAKKPLEFMFSYSYQKLMDNQTASSRFQPQSSKKNHLDLQITALKPDDSATYFCASSQDSGGANSDYTFGSGTRLLVI.

In regard to this clone: The genes and germline here are from mouse. The observed sequence ends 4 residues before the CDR3 terminus, with the missing tail filled in from the germline J gene. The chain recombines TRBV1 with TRBJ2-3; 12 bases are shared with TRBD2. This CDR3 region has 15 residues. After removal of 4 bases from V and 4 bases from J, the junction contained 3 bases not matched to a gene. From germline, CDR1 is NSQYPW and CDR2 LRSPGD (reference sequence). CDR3 sequence reads: CTCSEDWGGPETLYF. Incomplete CDR3 DNA: TGCACCTGCAGTGAAGACTGGGGGGGCCCAGAA.

This clone was detected ten times or more. All gene names here are mouse names. The read falls 4 residues short of the CDR3 end, and the missing part is taken from the germline J gene. This rearrangement joins TRBV5 to TRBJ2-2, with TRBD1 as a possible D gene (6 bases). This CDR3 has 16 residues. Germline V lookup: CDR1 LGHNA, CDR2 YNLKQL (reference sequence). V lost 0 bases to trimming and J lost 4 bases, with 12 bases between them. The CDR3 sequence: CASSQDRAGVTGQLYF. The sequenced CDR3 bases are TGTGCCAGCAGCCAAGATCGCGCAGGGGTCACCGGG.

This clone has a handful of counts. The gene names here belong to mouse. The CDR3 end lies 4 residues beyond the end of the read and is filled in from the germline J gene. The V gene is TRBV19, the J gene TRBJ1-2; tentative D call: TRBD1 (5 bases). V lost 3 bases, J lost 0 bases, and 9 bases lay in between. Per germline, CDR1 FNHDT and CDR2 SITEND (reference sequence). This CDR3 spans 14 amino acids. The CDR3 is CASSKDISNSDYTF. The sequenced part of the CDR3 DNA is TGTGCCAGCAGTAAGGACATCTCAAACTCC.

A remark on this clone: Germline and genes: mouse. The CDR3 extends 4 residues past the end of the read, so its final part is completed from the germline J gene. V gene TRBV3 combines with J gene TRBJ2-5; TRBD2 matches 8 bases. Germline-derived CDR1 and CDR2 are SNHLY and FYNGKV (reference sequence). There are 13 residues in the CDR3. The covered CDR3 bases are TGTGCCAGCAGCTTTGGGGGGGGAGAC. Residues: CASSFGGGD. The CDR3 as a whole reads CASSFGGGDTQYF.

This clone has a handful of counts. Gene names are the mouse ones. The CDR3 extends 4 residues past the end of the read, so its final part is completed from the germline J gene. This chain connects TRBV5 to TRBJ2-2, with 7 bases matching TRBD1. CDR3 length: 15 residues. Per the germline V gene, CDR1 is LGHNA and CDR2 is YNLKQL (reference sequence). V was clipped by 0 bases and J by 5 bases; unmatched bases: 3. CDR3 loop: CASSQDRGRTGQLYF. Partial CDR3 DNA: TGTGCCAGCAGCCAAGACAGGGGGAGAACCGGG.

Remarks on this clone: Genes and germline come from the mouse. The read ends 4 residues early relative to the CDR3; the germline J gene fills the gap. The chain uses TRBV19 and TRBJ2-5; possible D gene TRBD1, 7 bases. CDR3 size: 14 residues. CDR1 and CDR2 (germline): FNHDT, SITEND (reference sequence). Trimming pared 2 bases from V and 1 base from J, leaving 8 bases between. The covered CDR3 bases are TGTGCCAGCAGTATGAGGGGGCACCAAGAC. Encoded protein: CASSMRGHQD. In full, the CDR3 is CASSMRGHQDTQYF.

A few counts support this clone. The gene names here belong to mouse. Sequencing ends 4 residues short of the CDR3 end; the germline J gene provides the rest. The chain couples TRBV13-2 to TRBJ2-4, with TRBD2 matching over 8 bases. CDR1 and CDR2 (germline): NNHNN, SYGAGS (reference sequence). This CDR3 region has 14 residues. CDR3 DNA (partial): TGTGCCAGCGGTGCACGACTGGGGTTCAAC. Protein: CASGARLGFN. The complete CDR3 sequence is CASGARLGFNTLYF.

In the case of this clone: The genes and germline here are from mouse. Sequencing ends 4 residues short of the CDR3 end; the germline J gene provides the rest. The V call is TRBV13-1, the J call TRBJ2-3; the match to TRBD1 covers 7 bases. V was pared by 6 bases and J by 3 bases, with 4 bases of the junction left unmatched. Per germline, CDR1 NSHNY and CDR2 SYGAGN. This CDR3 has 13 residues. The CDR3 is CASIDREAETLYF. The DNA read from the CDR3 is TGTGCCAGCATCGACAGGGAGGCAGAA.

This clone turned up a few times. Germline and genes: mouse. The read falls 4 residues short of the CDR3 end, and the missing part is taken from the germline J gene. This chain links TRBV13-1 with TRBJ2-1; 7 nucleotides align to TRBD1. The CDR3 contains 15 residues. The germline gives CDR1 NSHNY, CDR2 SYGAGN. V shed 3 bases, J shed 1 base, and the junction held 4 bases outside the gene matches. Incomplete CDR3 DNA: TGTGCCAGCAGTGTCCAACAGGGGAACTATGCT. This codes for CASSVQQGNYA. The whole CDR3 is CASSVQQGNYAEQFF.

In the case of this clone: The listed genes are named as in mouse. The read comes to an end 4 residues before the CDR3 does, leaving the germline J gene to fill in the end. The same CDR3 is also encoded by other DNA sequences in this sample. J is TRBJ1-2 and V is TRBV4; TRBD1 agrees at 7 bases. CDR1 is LGHDT and CDR2 is YNNKQL in the germline V gene (reference sequence). After removal of 5 bases from V and 2 bases from J, the junction contained 5 bases not matched to a gene. The CDR3 extends over 14 amino acids. The CDR3 loop is CASSHRGANSDYTF. CDR3 DNA, as far as it was read: TGTGCCAGCAGCCACAGGGGTGCGAACTCC.

Details on this clone: The gene names given are mouse names. The observed sequence ends 4 residues before the CDR3 terminus, with the missing tail filled in from the germline J gene. Other DNA sequences within the sample encode an identical CDR3. The chain is built from TRBV31 and TRBJ1-1; D gene unclear. The CDR3 runs 13 residues. Germline V lookup: CDR1 GKSSPN, CDR2 SITVG. Trimming took 0 bases from V and 0 from J, leaving 5 bases between them. The CDR3 reads CAWSLRANTEVFF. CDR3 DNA (partial): TGTGCCTGGAGTCTAAGGGCAAACACA. The entire variable domain, with the rest obtained from reference TRBV31 and TRBJ1-1, is as follows: AQTIHQWPVAEIKAVGSPLSLGCTIKGKSSPNLYWYWQATGGTLQQLFYSITVGQVESVVQLNLSASRPKDDQFILSTEKLLLSHSGFYLCAWSLRANTEVFFGKGTRLTVV.

This clone appeared a few times. Genes and germline are mouse. From the germline J gene comes the end of the CDR3, since the read stops 4 residues before it. The chain joins TRBV13-3 to TRBJ2-1; 7 nucleotides agree with TRBD2. Unmatched junction bases numbered 1, after V lost 1 base and J lost 6 bases. Germline V lookup: CDR1 NNHDY, CDR2 SYVADS. This CDR3 comprises 13 residues. The covered CDR3 bases are TGTGCCAGCAGTGATCCTGGGGGTGCT. This sequence encodes CASSDPGGA. The entire CDR3 is CASSDPGGAEQFF.

A note on this clone: Gene names and germline match the mouse. From the germline J gene comes the end of the CDR3, since the read stops 4 residues before it. Distinct nucleotide sequences in the sample also encode this CDR3. V usage is TRBV14 and J usage is TRBJ2-1, with D perhaps matching TRBD2 (6 bases). The CDR3 extends over 14 amino acids. Germline assignment: CDR1 SGHDT and CDR2 FRDEAV. The germline V and J ends were trimmed by 0 bases and 3 bases, with 7 bases remaining between them. Partial CDR3 DNA: TGTGCCAGCAGTTTCTTGGGGGTCTATGCT. This codes for CASSFLGVYA. The full CDR3 protein is CASSFLGVYAEQFF.

This clone was counted between two and nine times. Gene names denote mouse genes. Sequencing ends 4 residues short of the CDR3 end; the germline J gene provides the rest. V usage is TRBV13-1 and J usage is TRBJ2-1, with D perhaps TRBD1 (6 bases). Germline V gene sequence: CDR1 NSHNY, CDR2 SYGAGN. CDR3 length: 15 residues. The V end was cut by 0 bases, the J end by 3 bases, with 10 bases between. The CDR3 spells CASSDVGDTYAEQFF. The sequenced part of the CDR3 DNA is TGTGCCAGCAGTGATGTTGGGGACACCTATGCT.